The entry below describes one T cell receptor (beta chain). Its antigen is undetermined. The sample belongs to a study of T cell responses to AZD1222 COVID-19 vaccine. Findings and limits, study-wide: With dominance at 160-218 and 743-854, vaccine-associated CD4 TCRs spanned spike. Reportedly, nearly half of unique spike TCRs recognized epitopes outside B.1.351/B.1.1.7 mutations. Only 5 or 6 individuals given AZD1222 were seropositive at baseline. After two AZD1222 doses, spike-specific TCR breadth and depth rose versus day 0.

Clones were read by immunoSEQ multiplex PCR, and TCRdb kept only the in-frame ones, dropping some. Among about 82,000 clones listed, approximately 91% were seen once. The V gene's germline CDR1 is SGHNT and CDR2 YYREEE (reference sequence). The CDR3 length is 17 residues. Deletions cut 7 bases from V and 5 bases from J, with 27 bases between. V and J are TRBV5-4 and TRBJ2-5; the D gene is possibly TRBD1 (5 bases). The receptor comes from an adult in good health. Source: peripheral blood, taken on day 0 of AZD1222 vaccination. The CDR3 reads CASSKSPHLDIAETQYF. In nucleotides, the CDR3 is TGTGCCAGCTCAAAGTCGCCCCACCTGGACATCGCGGAGACCCAGTACTTC. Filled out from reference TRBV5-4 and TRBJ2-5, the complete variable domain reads ETGVTQSPTHLIKTRGQQVTLRCSSQSGHNTVSWYQQALGQGPQFIFQYYREEENGRGNFPPRFSGLQFPNYSSELNVNALELDDSALYLCASSKSPHLDIAETQYFGPGTRLLVL.